These 15 T cell receptor beta chains were all obtained from the same sample, sequenced in a study of neurological immune-mediated disorders. Each CDR3 protein is one row after TCRdb ran MiXCR on the 5' RACE reads. The sample records about 38,000 distinct CDR3 sequences, over 8.5% being singletons. Time point: technical triplicate 1. Sequencing used PBMCs. The receptors shown here come from a man between 60 and 70 years old with HTLV-1-associated myelopathy (HAM/TSP).

This clonotype has a count of ten or more. CDR3 loop: CASSLASGRSGEQFF. CDR3 nucleotides: TGCGCCAGCAGCTTGGCTAGCGGGAGGTCAGGGGAGCAGTTCTTC. V usage is TRBV5-1 and J usage is TRBJ2-1, with TRBD2 matching over 11 bases. The CDR3 has 15 amino acids. The ends lost 0 bases at V and 10 bases at J; junction bases unmatched: 6. Germline V lookup: CDR1 SGHRS, CDR2 YFSETQ. Full variable domain (outside the CDR3, taken from reference TRBV5-1 and TRBJ2-1): KAGVTQTPRYLIKTRGQQVTLSCSPISGHRSVSWYQQTPGQGLQFLFEYFSETQRNKGNFPGRFSGRQFSNSRSEMNVSTLELGDSALYLCASSLASGRSGEQFFGPGTRLTVL.

Ten or more counts support this clonotype. The chain joins TRBV5-1 to TRBJ1-1; 7 positions agree with TRBD1. Germline CDR1 SGHRS, CDR2 YFSETQ. The CDR3 sequence is 15 residues long. Trimming took 0 bases from V and 1 from J; bases not matched to a gene: 3. The CDR3 reads CASSLVGQANTEAFF. CDR3 nucleotides: TGCGCCAGCAGCTTGGTAGGACAGGCGAACACTGAAGCTTTCTTT. Combining the CDR3 with reference TRBV5-1 and TRBJ1-1 gives the whole variable domain KAGVTQTPRYLIKTRGQQVTLSCSPISGHRSVSWYQQTPGQGLQFLFEYFSETQRNKGNFPGRFSGRQFSNSRSEMNVSTLELGDSALYLCASSLVGQANTEAFFGQGTRLTVV.

This clonotype was found many times. V and J are TRBV6-6 and TRBJ1-5; D call uncertain. This CDR3 region has 17 residues. The V end lost 0 bases, the J end lost 1 base, and 13 bases lay between the germline ends. Germline-derived CDR1 and CDR2 are MNHNY and SVGAGI (reference sequence). The CDR3 nucleotides read TGTGCCAGCAGTTACTCGGGTCGGCCGGGCAGCAATCAGCCCCAGCATTTT. Protein sequence: CASSYSGRPGSNQPQHF.

This clonotype has ten or more counts. A read error may be the cause here, since a much bigger clone is one base away. The V and J genes are TRBV2 and TRBJ2-3; 9 bases agree with TRBD2. Germline lookup yields CDR1 SNHLY and CDR2 FYNNEI. This CDR3 is built from 15 residues. CDR3 coding DNA: TGTGCCAACAGTCCCGTAGCGGGAGACCCAGATACGCAGTATTTT. Amino acids: CANSPVAGDPDTQYF.

This chain uses TRBV5-1 with TRBJ2-2; 8 bases are shared with TRBD2. CDR1 is SGHRS and CDR2 is YFSETQ in the germline V gene. Losses at the gene ends were 1 base for V and 5 bases for J; bases not matched to a gene: 10. This CDR3 spans 17 amino acids. CDR3 DNA sequence: TGCGCCAGCAGCTTGAGAACGGGAGGGCCTGGAACCGGGGAGCTGTTTTTT. It translates to CASSLRTGGPGTGELFF.

This clonotype was seen at least ten times. The rearrangement joins TRBV20-1 to TRBJ1-3; D is unclear. Looked up from germline, CDR1 is DFQATT and CDR2 is SNEGSKA (reference sequence). This CDR3 is 14 amino acids long. V was cut by 3 bases and J by 0 bases, with 9 bases left in between. The CDR3 sequence is CSAREASSGNTIYF. The CDR3, as DNA: TGCAGTGCTAGGGAGGCGTCCTCTGGAAACACCATATATTTT.

This clonotype was seen a handful of times. The chain links TRBV29-1 to TRBJ2-2; perhaps TRBD1 as D (5 bases). Germline V gene data show CDR1 as SQVTM and CDR2 as ANQGSEA. Trimming cost V 3 bases and J 1 base, with 6 bases left between them. This CDR3 is built from 13 residues. CDR3 residues: CSVDQGNTGELFF. In DNA form, the CDR3 reads TGCAGCGTTGATCAGGGGAACACCGGGGAGCTGTTTTTT.

In this sample, this clonotype turned up many times. The chain links TRBV20-1 to TRBJ2-5, with unresolved D. This CDR3 comprises 14 residues. Trimming removed 6 bases from V and 2 bases from J, with 16 bases in between. The germline gives CDR1 DFQATT, CDR2 SNEGSKA (reference sequence). CDR3 residues: CSAPMMVLQETQYF. In DNA form, the CDR3 reads TGCAGTGCCCCTATGATGGTCTTACAAGAGACCCAGTACTTC.

This clonotype was observed many times. The chain links TRBV10-3 to TRBJ2-7; a possible D gene is TRBD1 (7 bases). The CDR3 length is 15 residues. V was shortened by 3 bases and J by 3 bases, with 15 bases between the two germline ends. CDR1 and CDR2 from the germline V gene are ENHRY and SYGVKD. CDR3 sequence: CAISEGQGGFYEQYF. The CDR3 DNA reads as TGTGCCATCAGTGAAGGGCAGGGGGGATTCTACGAGCAGTACTTC.

This clonotype appeared many times. The gene calls are TRBV6-5 and TRBJ2-7; 9 positions match TRBD1. Germline V gene sequence: CDR1 MNHEY, CDR2 SVGAGI. After removal of 6 bases from V and 7 bases from J, the junction contained 10 bases not matched to a gene. The CDR3 contains 14 residues. The CDR3 is CASSPGTGRKEQYF. The CDR3 DNA is TGTGCCAGCAGCCCCGGGACAGGGAGAAAGGAGCAGTACTTC.

This clonotype was detected ten times or more. The CDR3 here is CASRNRPQETQYF. CDR3 sequence (DNA): TGTGCCAGCAGGAACCGGCCCCAAGAGACCCAGTACTTC. V and J are TRBV7-6 and TRBJ2-5; no firm D call. Per germline, CDR1 SGHVS and CDR2 FNYEAQ. The CDR3 consists of 13 residues. V was trimmed by 6 bases and J by 1 base, leaving 9 bases between them.

This clonotype appeared many times. This chain links TRBV5-6 with TRBJ1-2; D is uncertain. This CDR3 has 14 residues. Trimming pared 1 base from V and 6 bases from J, leaving 13 bases between. Germline lookup yields CDR1 SGHDT and CDR2 YYEEEE. The CDR3 coding sequence is TGTGCCAGCAGCTTGCATCACGGTTGGGATGGCTACACCTTC. Its protein is CASSLHHGWDGYTF.

On this clonotype itself: Given a much more abundant clone one base away, this may be a read error. The rearrangement joins TRBV20-1 to TRBJ2-4; 9 bases are a match to TRBD2. Germline values: CDR1 DFQATT, CDR2 SNEGSKA (reference sequence). The CDR3 contains 15 residues. DNA of the CDR3: TGCAGTGCTAGTATGGGCGGGAGGGCGAAAAACAATCAGTACTTC. Encoded protein: CSASMGGRAKNNQYF.

The V and J genes are TRBV6-5 and TRBJ2-1, with 13 bases that match TRBD2. Trimming removed 7 bases from V and 8 bases from J; junction bases left unmatched: 5. Looked up from germline, CDR1 is MNHEY and CDR2 is SVGAGI. The CDR3 consists of 14 residues. The CDR3 sequence: CASTQLAGGDEQFF. CDR3 bases: TGTGCCAGCACCCAACTAGCGGGGGGGGATGAGCAGTTCTTC.

In its sample, this clonotype was seen many times. The chain joins TRBV7-2 to TRBJ1-2, with a possible D match to TRBD1 (6 bases). The CDR3 loop spans 15 amino acids. The germline V gene has CDR1 SGHTA and CDR2 FQGNSA. Trimming took off 5 bases at V and 4 bases at J, with 17 bases between the two ends. The CDR3 DNA reads as TGTGCCAGCAGCGGTGGGGGCTACCGCCGCTATGGCTACACCTTC. It encodes CASSGGGYRRYGYTF.